This T cell receptor (beta chain) was sequenced in a study of spatial heterogeneity in lung cancer. In germline, CDR1 is SGHNT, CDR2 YYREEE (reference sequence). V was shortened by 2 bases and J by 6 bases, with 16 bases between the two germline ends. The CDR3 has 15 amino acids. The time point: sample taken at primary tumor resection. The donors were 70 or so patients with non-small cell lung cancer that was early-stage and untreated. Unsorted whole RNA samples from tumor, nontumor lung or frozen PBMC were sequenced. TCR cDNA molecules each carried a unique molecular identifier. TCRdb processed the 5' RACE reads anew with MiXCR; each CDR3 protein has one entry. The sample carries tens of thousands of distinct CDR3 sequences, under 4% recorded once. This clonotype was seen repeatedly, ten times or more.

This TCR came from a male donor with early-stage non-small cell lung cancer. The genes are TRBV5-4 and TRBJ2-3, with a weak D call TRBD2 (7 bases). The sample consisted of normal lung tissue next to the tumor, taken at surgery. CDR3 amino acids: CASSFGGGPADTQYF. In DNA form, the CDR3 reads TGTGCCAGCAGCTTCGGCGGGGGCCCAGCCGATACGCAGTATTTT.